The entry below describes one T cell receptor (beta chain). Its specific antigen is unknown. The record has no base qualities; no much larger clone is one base away. Libraries were made using multiplex PCR. Instrument on record: Illumina HiSeq 4000. iRepertoire HTBI primers and Arm-PCR amplification of CDR3 regions were used to construct TCR beta libraries. Before sequencing, the PCR products underwent gel purification. The paper's data handling went like this. Across samples, roughly 60 TRBV and 13 to 15 TRBJ segments were identified and used for gene usage analysis of CDR3 amino acid clonotypes. COPE and FqMerger were used to merge filtered high-quality paired reads into contigs. BLAST was used to align contigs to the IMGT TRBV, TRBD and TRBJ reference genes, and CDR3 was defined following IMGT. Highly expanded clones were defined as clonotypes with a frequency above 0.1%. Repertoire diversity was measured by Shannon entropy, and V-J evenness by the Gini coefficient. Clonotypes shared by more than one individual were considered public. TCRdb reprocessing: public reads trimmed at Q25 with fastp, clones called with MiXCR, in-frame beta chains kept. Every entry covers one CDR3 protein and lists the most common genes and DNA from its rows. None of the V and J calls come from the authors' own analysis; TCRdb made them. The sample records 350,000 to 450,000 distinct CDR3 sequences, approximately 10% of which are singletons. The ten largest make up approximately 17% of the sample.

This specimen's time point label, interpreted: newly diagnosed GD, antithyroid drugs for less than 3 months. For both TCR sequencing and RNA sequencing, RNA was extracted from PBMCs in TRIzol. The diagnosis of Graves' disease followed American Thyroid Association guidelines. Patients were recruited from an endocrinology department in Xi'an, China. Each patient gave approximately 9.7 milliliters of peripheral blood, collected in an EDTA anticoagulant tube. PBMCs were isolated by Ficoll Paque Plus density gradient separation without further T cell sorting. An Agilent 2100 Bioanalyzer and agarose gel were used to assess RNA quality, and a NanoDrop 2000 was used to measure RNA concentration. The sample comes from a study of regulatory T cells in long-lasting Graves disease (dated by TCRdb to the early 2020s). With respect to the entire study: Patients with newly diagnosed Graves' disease had been on antithyroid drugs for under 3 months. A total of about 33 samples underwent TCR sequencing, from around 13 patients with persistent Graves' disease and some 20 patients with newly diagnosed Graves' disease. The study was registered as a clinical trial and conducted in China. Persistent Graves' disease patients were compared with newly diagnosed Graves' disease patients by peripheral blood TCR sequencing and RNA sequencing. The paper's findings and limits, for the study overall: Persistent disease showed preferential use of TRBV28, TRBJ1-2 and TRBJ2-5, whereas newly diagnosed disease favored TRBV20-1 and TRBJ2-1. The study examined only peripheral blood because the primary lesion, thyroid tissue, could not be accessed. Persistent Graves' disease patients showed lower TCR Shannon entropy and fewer highly expanded clones than newly diagnosed patients, suggesting clonal expansion. Sequencing and analysis were limited to the TCR beta chain. The authors acknowledged the small sample size as a limitation that may reduce accuracy. More public clonotypes were shared among persistent patients (roughly 2,700) than among newly diagnosed patients (more than 900).

The CDR1 and CDR2 encoded by the germline V gene are MGHRA and YSYEKL. V is pruned by 4 bases and J by 1 base, leaving 9 bases of the junction without a gene match. There are 17 amino acids in the CDR3, from cysteine to phenylalanine inclusive. The sequence is cut down to CDR3 DNA, 51 bases in frame from base 1. These same data were also listed under a study on T cells in Graves' hyperthyroidism and ophthalmopathy. That second report states: Stable Graves' hyperthyroidism was defined as no progression to ophthalmopathy during 18 months of follow-up. The hyperthyroidism patients were between 18 and 65 years old and newly diagnosed, with a disease duration of less than 2 months. Any patient with an uncontrolled infection, another autoimmune disease, pregnancy or lactation was excluded. Diagnoses were established on the basis of clinical symptoms, serum thyroxine and TRAb, thyroid ultrasound, and orbital computed tomography. A first-round RT-PCR of the TCR CDR3 used the HTBI primer set with the Qiagen OneStep RT-PCR kit. Most expanded thyroid clonotypes (frequency above 0.001) were also detected in blood, suggesting blood repertoires may reflect thyroid immune responses. A model built on a 13 V-J signature distinguished ophthalmopathy from stable hyperthyroidism, reaching about 88% sensitivity and 81.08% specificity in cross-validation and 80%/75% in testing. In validation, the model predicted progression to ophthalmopathy with roughly 70% sensitivity and 72.22% specificity, a median of 6.5 months before onset. To identify distinguishing TCR V-J signatures, a discovery cohort of about 100 patients was used, comprising some 45 with Graves' ophthalmopathy and about 59 with stable Graves' hyperthyroidism. Prospective prediction of ophthalmopathy was tested in an independent validation cohort of some 19 hyperthyroidism patients and 17 patients who later progressed to ophthalmopathy. For training and testing, the roughly 100 patients in the discovery cohort were randomly divided in a 7:3 ratio. Thyroid tissue and blood T-cell repertoires from roughly six Graves' hyperthyroidism patients were also compared in the study. Once sampling was done, hyperthyroidism patients were given methimazole at a starting dose of 30 mg daily, whereas ophthalmopathy patients were given high-dose intravenous methylprednisolone. Libraries were constructed in a second round of multiplex PCR, after which size selection and purification were performed. The libraries were sequenced on an Illumina HiSeq2000 using paired-end 100 bp reads. Raw data were processed with SOAPnuke, discarding reads with adapters, uncalled bases, mean Phred below 15, or no exact constant-primer or identifier match. High-quality paired reads were merged with COPE v1.2.5, and unique nucleotide sequences were defined as clonotypes. Clonotypes were aligned to IMGT TRBV, TRBD and TRBJ reference segments using MiTCR v1.1. The analysis was restricted to V-J combinations with a frequency above 0.0001, which together covered 99% to 99.2% of the repertoires. The TCS score was defined as the ratio of F50 (clonal expansion) to E x V (chaos), calculated using BLOSUM62-based TCRdist between CDR3 peptides within each V-J. Welch's t-statistics and random forest reduced fewer than 550 V-J features to 10 to 15, which were used in a naive Bayes classifier (R e1071). Sample size was not statistically predetermined, and investigators were not blinded to group allocation. TCR Vbeta CDR3 sequencing of 120 to 150 peripheral blood samples (over 40 ophthalmopathy, around 80 hyperthyroidism and roughly 17 progressor patients) is reported in the paper.

The chain is made from TRBV4-1 and TRBJ1-1, with TRBD1 identical over 10 junction bases. This TCR derives from a young woman with Graves disease. Donor details come from another sample of the same person, matched by shared clones. The starting material was peripheral blood mononuclear cells (PBMCs), obtained at new diagnosis, from a patient treated with antithyroid drugs. The CDR3 reads as follows: CASSLRDRGTQNTEAFF. The DNA sequence is TGCGCCAGCAGCCTCCGGGACAGGGGAACTCAGAACACTGAAGCTTTCTTT.